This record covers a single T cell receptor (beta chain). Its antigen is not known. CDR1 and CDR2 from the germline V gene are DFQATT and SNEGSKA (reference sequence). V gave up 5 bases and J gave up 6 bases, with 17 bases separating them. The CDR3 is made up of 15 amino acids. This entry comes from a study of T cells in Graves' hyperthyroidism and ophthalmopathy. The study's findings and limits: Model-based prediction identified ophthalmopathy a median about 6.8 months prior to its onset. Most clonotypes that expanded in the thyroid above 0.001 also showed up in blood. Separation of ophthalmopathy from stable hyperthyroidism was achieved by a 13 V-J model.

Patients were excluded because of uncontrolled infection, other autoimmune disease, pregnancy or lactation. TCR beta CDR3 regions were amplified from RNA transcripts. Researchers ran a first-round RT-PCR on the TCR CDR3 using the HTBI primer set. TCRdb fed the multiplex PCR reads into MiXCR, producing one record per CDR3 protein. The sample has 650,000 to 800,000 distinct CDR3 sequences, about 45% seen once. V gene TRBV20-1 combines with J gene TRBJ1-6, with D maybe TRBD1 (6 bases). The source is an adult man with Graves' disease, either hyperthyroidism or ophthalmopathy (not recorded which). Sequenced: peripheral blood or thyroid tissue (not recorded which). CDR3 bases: TGCAGTGCTCCCCTAAACGGACAGTTTAATTCACCCCTCCACTTT. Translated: CSAPLNGQFNSPLHF.